This TCR beta chain was recovered during a study of blood T cell repertoires in COVID-19. TCRdb's table, derived via immunoSEQ multiplex PCR, lists solely in-frame clones and lacks some. The sample has roughly 280,000 clones; around 90% are singletons. Individuals in the exposed group had encountered a COVID-19 case within 2 weeks preceding study entry. CDR1 is SGHNT, CDR2 YYREEE, per germline (reference sequence). The V gene lost 2 bases and the J gene lost 3 bases, with 7 bases spanning the gap. This CDR3 has 13 residues. This chain uses TRBV5-4 with TRBJ2-3, with D uncertain. Material: PBMCs or T cells enriched from blood (not recorded which). This TCR was sampled from a man aged 35 to 55 who had been exposed to COVID-19. CDR3 DNA sequence: TGTGCCAGCAGCTTTCAGGCTACAGATACGCAGTATTTT. As protein: CASSFQATDTQYF.